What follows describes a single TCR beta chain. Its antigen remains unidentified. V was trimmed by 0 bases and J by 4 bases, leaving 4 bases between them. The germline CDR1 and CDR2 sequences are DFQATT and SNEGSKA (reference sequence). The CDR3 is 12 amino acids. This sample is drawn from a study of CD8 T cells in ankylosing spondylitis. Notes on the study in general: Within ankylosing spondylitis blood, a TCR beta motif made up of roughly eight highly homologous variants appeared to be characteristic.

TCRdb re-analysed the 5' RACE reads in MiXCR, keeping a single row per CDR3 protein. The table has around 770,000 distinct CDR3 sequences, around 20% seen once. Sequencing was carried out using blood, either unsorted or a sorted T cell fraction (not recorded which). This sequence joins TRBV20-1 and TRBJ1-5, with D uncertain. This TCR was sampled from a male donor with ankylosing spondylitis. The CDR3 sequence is CSAREYNQPQHF. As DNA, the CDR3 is TGCAGTGCTAGAGAATATAATCAGCCCCAGCATTTT.